The clone carrying this TCR beta chain was seen a handful of times. Its antigen is unidentified. CDR3 length: 14 residues. The germline gives CDR1 SNHLY, CDR2 FYNNEI. The V segment lost 5 bases and the J segment 7 bases; nucleotides outside the gene matches: 6. The sample originates from a study of T cell repertoires in cytomegalovirus infection. Whole-study context: Well-studied HLA-B-restricted epitopes and recently identified HLA-C-restricted epitopes of CMV were both used in the study. Matching HLA type and CMV infection were both indicated by public TCR beta signatures.

Study-level points and caveats: Identification of carriers of CMV plus the relevant HLA was achieved through cumulative public TCR beta family frequency. The ex vivo response was dominated by HLA-C-restricted CMV-specific TCR beta clonotypes.

Each CDR3 protein gets one entry after TCRdb re-called the reads with MiXCR. The sample records tens of thousands of distinct CDR3 sequences, around a fifth being singletons. The chain is built from TRBV2 and TRBJ2-1; 9 nucleotides line up with TRBD1. The sample consisted of CD8+ T cells from cultured PBMCs, taken from culture after CMV antigen stimulation. The TCR comes from a human donor in good health (CMV status not recorded). Some clones in this sample may be carry-over from other donors' samples. CDR3 DNA sequence: TGTGCCAGCAGTTCCGGGACAGGGTTGAATGAGCAGTTCTTC. It translates to CASSSGTGLNEQFF.